The rows below give T cell receptor beta chains drawn from one sample of a study of CD8 T cells in ankylosing spondylitis. TCRdb ran MiXCR on the 5' RACE reads and lists one entry per CDR3 protein. Of over 200,000 distinct CDR3 sequences in the sample, around 19% are singletons; the top ten hold under 45%. Sequencing was done on a sample of blood, either unsorted or a sorted T cell fraction (not recorded which). These receptor sequences come from a male donor with ankylosing spondylitis. Each CDR3 is given with its conserved first and last residue. D genes are given only for firm matches. The size field is filled for only some rows; it gives once, few, many or a size class.

DNA,CDR3,length,D,V,J,size
TGCAGCGTTGATAGGGAAACAGATACGCAGTATTTT,CSVDRETDTQYF,12,-,TRBV29-1,TRBJ2-3,-
TGTGCCAGCAGCGACACGGGGCGCGGGGAGCTGTTTTTT,CASSDTGRGELFF,13,-,TRBV7-9,TRBJ2-2,-
TGTGCCAGCAACGGACTAGCGGGAGTTACCAACACCGGGGAGCTGTTTTTT,CASNGLAGVTNTGELFF,17,TRBD2,TRBV7-9,TRBJ2-2,-
TGTGCCAGCAGCGTGGGGGCTTCCCCTGGAAACACCATATATTTT,CASSVGASPGNTIYF,15,-,TRBV9,TRBJ1-3,-
TGTGCCAGCAGCCTAATATCTAGGAACACTGAAGCTTTCTTT,CASSLISRNTEAFF,14,-,TRBV3-1,TRBJ1-1,few
TGTGCCAGCAGTTCCCTAACTAGCGGGGGGTCCGATACGCAGTATTTT,CASSSLTSGGSDTQYF,16,TRBD2,TRBV12-3/TRBV12-4,TRBJ2-3,many
TGTGCCATCACGGATTCCTACGAGCAGTACTTC,CAITDSYEQYF,11,-,TRBV10-3,TRBJ2-7,few
TGCGCAAAGCGGGGATGGCAAGAGACCCAGTACTTC,CAKRGWQETQYF,12,TRBD2,TRBV20-1,TRBJ2-5,few
TGTGCCAGTAGTATAAGTTTGCAGGGGCTCGACGAGCAGTACTTC,CASSISLQGLDEQYF,15,-,TRBV19,TRBJ2-7,-
TGTGCCAGCACGCTAGCGGGAGATGGAATCGGGGAGCTGTTTTTT,CASTLAGDGIGELFF,15,TRBD2,TRBV28,TRBJ2-2,-
TGCAGCGTTGAGGAGCCTCTCGGGACAGGGGGCTATAAAGCTTTCTTT,CSVEEPLGTGGYKAFF,16,TRBD1,TRBV29-1,TRBJ1-1,-
TGTGCCAGCAGTTTTAAAGGGACAGGGGAAGAAAAACTGTTTTTT,CASSFKGTGEEKLFF,15,TRBD1,TRBV28,TRBJ1-4,-
TGTGCCAGCAGTTCGGGACTAGCGGAGTATGGGTTCAATGAGCAGTTCTTC,CASSSGLAEYGFNEQFF,17,TRBD2,TRBV27,TRBJ2-1,-
TGTGCCACCAGTGATCCGGACAGGGGGGATTCTAGCGGGAGTGGTCTTAGGTACAATGAGCAGTTCTTC,CATSDPDRGDSSGSGLRYNEQFF,23,-,TRBV24-1,TRBJ2-1,-
TGTGCCAGCAGCTTATGGGAGAACACTGAAGCTTTCTTT,CASSLWENTEAFF,13,-,TRBV7-2,TRBJ1-1,few
TGTGCCAGCAGTTTAAGTCTCCAGAATGAGCAGTTCTTC,CASSLSLQNEQFF,13,-,TRBV12-3/TRBV12-4,TRBJ2-1,many
TGTGCCAGCAGCCAACTAGGGGAAAATGGCTACACCTTC,CASSQLGENGYTF,13,-,TRBV14,TRBJ1-2,-
TGCAGCGTAGCCGGGACAGGGGTTTCCTACGAGCAGTACTTC,CSVAGTGVSYEQYF,14,TRBD1,TRBV29-1,TRBJ2-7,-
TGCAGTGCTAGAGATGCCCGGGGAGGATGGTATGGCTACACCTTC,CSARDARGGWYGYTF,15,-,TRBV20-1,TRBJ1-2,few
TGTGCCAGCAGCGACAGGGTTGGTTCACCCCTCCACTTT,CASSDRVGSPLHF,13,TRBD1,TRBV28,TRBJ1-6,once
TGTGCCAGCAGCCAAGTGGATGGTATCCGAAACATTCAGTACTTC,CASSQVDGIRNIQYF,15,-,TRBV3-1,TRBJ2-4,few
TGTGCCAGCAGCTATTTAATGGGGGACAGCTACTATGGCTACACCTTC,CASSYLMGDSYYGYTF,16,TRBD1,TRBV7-9,TRBJ1-2,-
TGTGCCAGCAGCGCAAGTACGACTAGCGGGGGGTCCTACAATGAGCAGTTCTTC,CASSASTTSGGSYNEQFF,18,TRBD2,TRBV9,TRBJ2-1,-
TGCGCCAGCAGCCAAGATGTCGGCCGTGAGCAGTTCTTC,CASSQDVGREQFF,13,-,TRBV4-3,TRBJ2-1,few
TGTGCCAGCAGTGATTCCCTAGCGGGAGAGTCCTACAATGAGCAGTTCTTC,CASSDSLAGESYNEQFF,17,TRBD2,TRBV6-1,TRBJ2-1,-
TGTGCCAGCGGCCTAGCGGGAGCCTACGAGCAGTACTTC,CASGLAGAYEQYF,13,TRBD2,TRBV7-8,TRBJ2-7,many
TGCAGCGTTGAAGAGGGGACAGGTTACGAGCAGTACTTC,CSVEEGTGYEQYF,13,TRBD1,TRBV29-1,TRBJ2-7,many